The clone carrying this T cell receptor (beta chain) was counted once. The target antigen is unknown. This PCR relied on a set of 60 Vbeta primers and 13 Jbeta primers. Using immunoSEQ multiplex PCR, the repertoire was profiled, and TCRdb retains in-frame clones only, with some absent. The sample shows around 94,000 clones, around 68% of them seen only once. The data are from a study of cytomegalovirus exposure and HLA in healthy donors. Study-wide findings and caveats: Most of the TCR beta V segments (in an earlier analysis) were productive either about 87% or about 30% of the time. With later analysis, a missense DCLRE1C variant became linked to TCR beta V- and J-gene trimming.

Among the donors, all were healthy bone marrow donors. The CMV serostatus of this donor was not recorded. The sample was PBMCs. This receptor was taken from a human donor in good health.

The CDR3 nucleotides read TGTGCCAGCAGCTTAGCGGCCAGCGGGGGTACCGCTACCTACGAGCAGTACTTC. As protein: CASSLAASGGTATYEQYF. The rearrangement joins TRBV7-2 to TRBJ2-7, with 8 bases aligning to TRBD2. In germline, CDR1 is SGHTA, CDR2 FQGNSA. The CDR3 loop spans 18 amino acids. V trimming: 0 bases; J trimming: 2 bases; junction bases outside the gene matches: 12.